This T cell receptor (beta chain) appears in the sequencing data of a study of OX40 agonist ivuxolimab in advanced cancers. CDR1 SQVTM and CDR2 ANQGSEA come from the germline V gene. Trimming took off 5 bases at V and 4 bases at J, with 8 bases between the two ends. The CDR3 covers 11 residues. Using immunoSEQ multiplex PCR, the repertoire was profiled, and TCRdb retains in-frame clones only, with some absent. Found here are approximately 58,000 clones, about 86% of them singletons; the top ten hold 0.85% to 0.95%. The receptor was derived from an adult with an advanced solid tumor such as melanoma, head and neck, liver or kidney cancer. J is TRBJ1-2 and V is TRBV29-1, with D unclear. Sequencing was performed on CD4+ or CD8+ T cells sorted from blood, taken in a trial of the OX40 agonist ivuxolimab. In DNA form, the CDR3 reads TGCAGCGTTCCCGGCTCCTATGGCTACACCTTC. This codes for CSVPGSYGYTF.